These T cell receptor beta chains were read from a single sample in a study of blood T cell repertoires in COVID-19. Here immunoSEQ multiplex PCR was the method, and the copy in TCRdb shows in-frame clones only, minus some. The sample consists of some 320,000 clones, over 90% of them appearing once. Sequencing was done on a sample of PBMCs or T cells enriched from blood (not recorded which). The receptors were sampled from a woman aged 25 to 39 who had been exposed to COVID-19. Both conserved end residues are trimmed from each CDR3.

v_gene	j_gene	CDR3aa
TRBV18	TRBJ2-2	ASSPTANTGELF
TRBV5-1	TRBJ1-2	ASSLPTGSYGYT
TRBV18	TRBJ1-3	ASSPEAGDPGNTIY
TRBV9	TRBJ2-7	ASSPRDRGPEQY
TRBV7-2	TRBJ1-1	ASSLDRDTEAF
TRBV27	TRBJ1-2	ASSPARAPQPLRAGYT
TRBV6-2/TRBV6-3	TRBJ1-2	ASSPTTGNYGYT
TRBV11-2	TRBJ1-1	ASSLDGLRATEAF
TRBV2	TRBJ1-2	ASSEAGGGYGYT
TRBV5-6	TRBJ2-3	ASSSGRGTTDTQY
TRBV29-1	TRBJ2-3	SVEDRYRGSTDTQY
TRBV24-1	TRBJ1-2	ATSEGQGYGYT
TRBV11-2	TRBJ2-5	ASSFPGLRETQY
TRBV5-6	TRBJ1-2	ASRPGGQGVRGYT
TRBV5-1	TRBJ1-2	ASSLGTGFLVGYT
TRBV5-1	TRBJ1-1	ASSQGQGSVAEAF
TRBV5-1	TRBJ2-5	ASSLMSARLKETQY
TRBV6-2/TRBV6-3	TRBJ2-2	ASSYPSGTPPGGELF
TRBV6-6	TRBJ2-4	ASSPAGGYLAKNIQY
TRBV19	TRBJ2-2	ASSIMGLAVSGELF
TRBV4-1	TRBJ1-1	ASSQLKNTEAF
TRBV2	TRBJ1-6	ASSEGEGGSFVYSPLH
TRBV18	TRBJ2-1	ASSPLGGTGHNEQF
TRBV29-1	TRBJ1-2	SVLYNYGYT
TRBV2	TRBJ2-7	ASTEGGYEQY
TRBV9	TRBJ1-2	ASSVVGGYGGYT
TRBV10-3	TRBJ1-1	ANREKANTEAF
TRBV29-1	TRBJ1-1	SVLIGAAEAF
TRBV19	TRBJ2-7	ASSILWGQGSYEQY
TRBV29-1	TRBJ2-1	SAPGDTNNEQF
TRBV3-1/TRBV3-2	TRBJ1-1	ASSQDKGRGFGTEAF
TRBV19	TRBJ1-2	ASSIGAERPNYGYT
TRBV7-6	TRBJ1-2	ASSPPGQGMGGYT
TRBV5-4	TRBJ1-1	ASSLNIGTPNTEAF
TRBV2	TRBJ1-6	ASRMDSPNSPLH
TRBV6-5	TRBJ2-7	ASRVSGGSYEQY